Listed below are T cell receptor beta chains from one sample, sequenced in a study of blood T cell repertoires in COVID-19. Method: immunoSEQ multiplex PCR; TCRdb's copy keeps in-frame clones and lacks some. There are about 200,000 clones in the sample; 75% to 90% occur only once, and roughly 5% lies in the top ten. Sequenced sample: peripheral blood. These receptors were collected from a human donor in a cohort sampled during active COVID-19. Each CDR3 is given with its conserved first and last residue. A D gene is named only where the DNA matches it firmly. Clone size is stated in some rows and not others, as once, few, many or a class when expanded.

J gene | clone size | CDR3 length | V gene | D gene | CDR3 DNA | CDR3 protein
TRBJ2-1 | - | 14 | TRBV21-1 | - | TGTGCCAGCATCCTGACAGGCTCCTACAATGAGCAGTTCTTC | CASILTGSYNEQFF
TRBJ2-7 | - | 13 | TRBV19 | TRBD1 | TGTGCCAGTAACCCGACAGGGGGCCACGAGCAGTACTTC | CASNPTGGHEQYF
TRBJ2-7 | - | 16 | TRBV9 | TRBD2 | TGTGCCAGCAGCCCCGATTGGGGACTAGCGGCCTACGAGCAGTACTTC | CASSPDWGLAAYEQYF
TRBJ1-5 | - | 16 | TRBV28 | - | TGTGCCAGCACCCTGGGAACAGGGCGGGCCAATCAGCCCCAGCATTTT | CASTLGTGRANQPQHF
TRBJ2-6 | - | 16 | TRBV7-3 | - | TGTGCCAGCAGCTCGACAGGTTTGGGCGGGGCCAACGTCCTGACTTTC | CASSSTGLGGANVLTF
TRBJ1-4 | - | 16 | TRBV7-8 | TRBD1 | TGTGCCAGCAGCTCAGCAGGGGGCGCAAGTAATGAAAAACTGTTTTTT | CASSSAGGASNEKLFF
TRBJ1-2 | - | 14 | TRBV19 | - | TGTGCCAGTAGTATGATAGCCCCATCGCATGGCTACACCTTC | CASSMIAPSHGYTF
TRBJ2-2 | - | 18 | TRBV9 | TRBD2 | TGTGCCAGCAGCGCCCACTTAGCGGGAGGGGGAAACACCGGGGAGCTGTTTTTT | CASSAHLAGGGNTGELFF
TRBJ2-1 | - | 17 | TRBV5-4 | - | TGTGCCAGCAGCTTGGCCTACTTCGGTAGTTCCTACAATGAGCAGTTCTTC | CASSLAYFGSSYNEQFF
TRBJ1-4 | - | 16 | TRBV7-9 | - | TGTGCCAGCAGCCGCCCGAGAGGGACAACTAATGAAAAACTGTTTTTT | CASSRPRGTTNEKLFF
TRBJ1-4 | - | 14 | TRBV28 | TRBD1 | TGTGCCAGCCATTCCGGGACAGGGGTTGAAAAACTGTTTTTT | CASHSGTGVEKLFF
TRBJ2-7 | - | 14 | TRBV7-9 | TRBD1 | TGTGCCAGCAGTCCGGGACAGCTCTCCTACGAGCAGTACTTC | CASSPGQLSYEQYF
TRBJ2-5 | - | 11 | TRBV2 | - | TGTGCCAGGGGACGGGAGGAGACCCAGTACTTC | CARGREETQYF
TRBJ1-1 | - | 16 | TRBV7-2 | TRBD1 | TGTGCCAGCAGCCGGGGACAGGGGGCGAGGGGCACTGAAGCTTTCTTT | CASSRGQGARGTEAFF
TRBJ2-6 | - | 18 | TRBV9 | - | TGTGCCAGCAGCGTCGCCGGGGGACAGTACTCTGGGGCCAACGTCCTGACTTTC | CASSVAGGQYSGANVLTF
TRBJ2-7 | - | 13 | TRBV28 | TRBD1 | TGTGCCAGCAGGACAGGGGCCGCCTACGAGCAGTACTTC | CASRTGAAYEQYF
TRBJ2-7 | - | 15 | TRBV2 | TRBD1 | TGTGCCAGCATGATGATCCGGGGGACAGGCTACGAGCAGTACTTC | CASMMIRGTGYEQYF
TRBJ2-3 | - | 14 | TRBV7-9 | TRBD1 | TGTGCCAGCAGCCTCGGACAGGGGACAGATACGCAGTATTTT | CASSLGQGTDTQYF
TRBJ1-4 | - | 13 | TRBV4-1 | TRBD1 | TGCGCCAGCAGCGGACAGGGGAATGAAAAACTGTTTTTT | CASSGQGNEKLFF
TRBJ2-7 | - | 12 | TRBV29-1 | - | TGCAGCGTTGTCGAGAGCTCCTACGAGCAGTACTTC | CSVVESSYEQYF
TRBJ2-1 | - | 17 | TRBV4-2 | TRBD2 | TGTGCCAGCAGCCAAGGTGGCCTAGCGGGGAACTACAATGAGCAGTTCTTC | CASSQGGLAGNYNEQFF
TRBJ1-4 | - | 15 | TRBV7-9 | TRBD1 | TGTGCCAGCAGCTTGGGACAGGGCCCTAATGAAAAACTGTTTTTT | CASSLGQGPNEKLFF
TRBJ2-2 | - | 15 | TRBV11-2 | TRBD2 | TGTGCCAGCAGCTTAGCCGGGAGGCGCACCGGGGAGCTGTTTTTT | CASSLAGRRTGELFF
TRBJ2-1 | once | 10 | TRBV29-1 | - | TGCAGCGCGGCGGGGAGGGAGCAGTTCTTC | CSAAGREQFF
TRBJ1-2 | - | 14 | TRBV29-1 | - | TGCAGCGTTGAAGATCGGACAGCTATCTATGGCTACACCTTC | CSVEDRTAIYGYTF
TRBJ2-5 | - | 16 | TRBV9 | TRBD2 | TGTGCCAGCAGCGTAGGGTGGGAGGGCCGTCGAGAGACCCAGTACTTC | CASSVGWEGRRETQYF
TRBJ2-1 | - | 15 | TRBV7-9 | TRBD1 | TGTGCCAGCAGTACCGGGACAGGGGCCTACAATGAGCAGTTCTTC | CASSTGTGAYNEQFF
TRBJ2-7 | - | 14 | TRBV7-2 | TRBD1 | TGTGCCAGCAGCTCCGGGACAGGAGCCTACGAGCAGTACTTC | CASSSGTGAYEQYF
TRBJ1-6 | - | 16 | TRBV3-1/TRBV3-2 | TRBD1 | TGTGCCAGCAGACCGAGGGGGCCTTTGGGTAATTCACCCCTCCACTTT | CASRPRGPLGNSPLHF
TRBJ1-1 | - | 16 | TRBV5-6 | - | TGTGCCAGCAGCTTGTCGGGCTCGGGGGTGAACACTGAAGCTTTCTTT | CASSLSGSGVNTEAFF
TRBJ1-1 | - | 15 | TRBV30 | - | TGTGCCTGGCGAAGGCGTGGACAGATGAACACTGAAGCTTTCTTT | CAWRRRGQMNTEAFF
TRBJ2-3 | - | 18 | TRBV19 | TRBD2 | TGTGCCAGTAGTAGCTATTCACTAGCGGGAGGGCTAGCAGATACGCAGTATTTT | CASSSYSLAGGLADTQYF
TRBJ2-7 | - | 13 | TRBV28 | - | TGTGCCAGCTCCCCGGGGTCCTCCTACGAGCAGTACTTC | CASSPGSSYEQYF
TRBJ2-7 | - | 15 | TRBV7-9 | TRBD1 | TGTGCCAGCAGCTTATGGGACAGGCCATCCTACGAGCAGTACTTC | CASSLWDRPSYEQYF
TRBJ2-7 | few | 17 | TRBV7-2 | TRBD2 | TGTGCCAGCAGCTTAGGTCTAGCGGGAGCAGTGGGCTACGAGCAGTACTTC | CASSLGLAGAVGYEQYF
TRBJ2-2 | - | 13 | TRBV2 | - | TGTGCCAGCAGTGATTCGGAGTTCGGGGAGCTGTTTTTT | CASSDSEFGELFF
TRBJ1-1 | once | 12 | TRBV12-5 | TRBD1 | TGTGCTAGTGCCTCCCGTTGGGACAGGCCTTTCTTT | CASASRWDRPFF
TRBJ2-5 | - | 17 | TRBV15 | TRBD2 | TGTGCCACCAGCAGAGATCGAACTAGCGGGAGCGGAGAGACCCAGTACTTC | CATSRDRTSGSGETQYF
TRBJ2-7 | - | 13 | TRBV5-1 | TRBD1 | TGCGCCAGCAGCTCCACAGGGGGCTACGAGCAGTACTTC | CASSSTGGYEQYF
TRBJ1-1 | many | 10 | TRBV28 | - | TGTGCCAGCAGCGACAGGGAAGCTTTCTTT | CASSDREAFF
TRBJ2-7 | once | 16 | TRBV7-6 | TRBD1 | TGTGCCAGCAGCTTAGGGGGACAGGGGGCTCCCTACGAGCAGTACTTC | CASSLGGQGAPYEQYF
TRBJ1-5 | - | 14 | TRBV5-6 | - | TGTGCCAGCAGCTTGGGCGGGGGAAGCCAGCCCCAGCATTTT | CASSLGGGSQPQHF
TRBJ2-1 | - | 15 | TRBV13 | - | TGTGCCAGCAGCTTAAGAGTAGCGGAGTTCAATGAGCAGTTCTTC | CASSLRVAEFNEQFF
TRBJ1-4 | few | 14 | TRBV19 | TRBD1 | TGTGCCAGTAGTATGGGACAGAATAATGAAAAACTGTTTTTT | CASSMGQNNEKLFF
TRBJ1-2 | - | 12 | TRBV28 | TRBD1 | TGTGCCAGCAGGCTAACAGGGGGTGGCTACACCTTC | CASRLTGGGYTF